The present entry profiles one T cell receptor (beta chain) with its context. The data originate from a study of CD8 T cells in Susac syndrome. A quantity of about 0.5 to 1 ug RNA underwent reverse transcription using random hexamers. One entry per CDR3 protein, called by TCRdb with MiXCR from the immunoSEQ multiplex PCR reads. Altogether about 250,000 distinct CDR3 sequences are present, around 93% being singletons, with the ten largest covering around 0.072%. CD8+ and CD4+ T cells from blood underwent TCR beta sequencing. From germline, CDR1 is SGHTA and CDR2 FQGNSA. The J segment lost 5 bases and the V segment lost 5 bases, leaving 5 bases of the junction unmatched. The length of the CDR3 is 14 residues.

The sample comprised CD4+ T cells from PBMCs. This chain joins TRBV7-2 and TRBJ2-5; the match to TRBD2 covers 10 bases. This clonotype originated in a human donor with multiple sclerosis. CDR3: CASSTSGRAETQYF. DNA of the CDR3: TGTGCCAGCAGCACCAGCGGGAGGGCGGAGACCCAGTACTTC.